This T cell receptor beta chain was identified during a study of shared clonotypes between healthy human individuals (dated by TCRdb to 2019 to 2021). Study-level background: The cohort comprised two women and a few men aged 18 to 49 years. For each donor, CD4 naive and CD4 memory were each given three plates, CD8 naive was given two plates, and CD8 memory was given one plate. To estimate repertoire size and how much clonotype sharing occurs between individuals, the study deeply sequenced the blood TCR repertoires of several healthy adults. Different laboratories and diverse techniques were used to prepare libraries and sequence TCR repertoires, to increase sequencing depth and limit assay-specific biases. Per donor, leukapheresis produced somewhere between about 0.94 and 9.5 billion PBMCs.

The count of this clone is one. Its antigen remains undetermined. No per-base quality is available; no much larger clone lies one base away. Taken from cysteine to phenylalanine, the CDR3 has 15 residues. Of the read, only the CDR3 DNA is kept; its 45 bases are in frame from base 1. From the germline V gene, CDR1 is MDHEN and CDR2 is SYDVKM. V drops 2 bases and J drops 3 bases, leaving 14 bases in between. Results and caveats for the whole study, not just this receptor: Estimated clonotype richness was generally larger for naive than for memory subsets. Sampling was restricted to blood, and TCR repertoires in tissues likely differ from the TCR repertoires found in blood. Pairwise subsampling indicated that sequencing depth was expected to affect the degree of clonotype sharing among donors. Rarefaction of sorted-subset datasets indicated incomplete sequencing despite the large sequencing depth. Sharing across a few donors was observed for approximately 5% of naive CD4, around 3.5% of naive CD8, about 2.3% of memory CD4, and roughly 0.43% of memory CD8 clonotypes. Because the study included a small number of donors, the genetic and exposure-history diversity represented was limited. Higher generation probabilities were observed for clonotypes shared by all four sorted-subset donors than for non-shared clonotypes.

The donors were healthy, HIV-negative adults with no recently reported acute infections or vaccinations. Every donor was a Caucasian adult living in Nashville, Tennessee, USA. CD4+ T cells were enriched by magnetic negative selection, after which naive cells were positively selected on CD45RA and the negative fraction was taken as the memory subset. Blood was collected by leukapheresis, and PBMCs were isolated by Ficoll-Histopaque density gradient centrifugation and then cryopreserved in liquid nitrogen vapor phase. Purity and quantity of every magnetically sorted T cell population were checked by analytical flow cytometry. Each sorted fraction had its genomic DNA isolated and then quantified by UV absorbance on a Nanodrop 2000c. Using the deep immunoSEQ assay, TCR CDR3 regions were amplified from genomic DNA by multiplex PCR. Extracted genomic DNA from each cell subset was spread evenly across all wells of several immunoSEQ 96-well plates, with each plate serving as a replicate. For sorted subsets, 150 to 200 ng genomic DNA, equal to 25,000 to 35,000 T cell genomes, was loaded into each replicate PCR. The purified libraries were quantified using a Qubit 3.0 fluorometer, sized with a Bioanalyzer 2100, and then quantified again using the KAPA Library Quantification kit. Every immunoSEQ 96-well plate was sequenced on a dedicated single-read 150-cycle Illumina NextSeq 550 flow cell. In the source study's methods: Because only junctional sequences without quality scores were contained in the immunoSEQ output, filtering matching that applied to full-length reads could not be performed. To assign V/J genes and CDR3, sequences were annotated against IMGT germline references using PyIR, a Python wrapper for IgBLAST v1.9. Reads were filtered out if the reads had weak V/J assignments (E-value above 1e-6), no CDR3, stop codons, out-of-frame junctions, or ambiguous translated residues. V3J clonotypes were defined as sequences sharing the same inferred V gene, J gene, and CDR3 amino acid sequence. The percentage overlap between two repertoires was calculated by dividing the number of shared unique clonotypes by the size of the smaller repertoire. RTK rarefaction, the Chao1 estimator, and Recon v2.1 estimates of unobserved clonotypes were used to assess repertoire richness. OLGA was used to compute generation probabilities for all TCRbeta clonotypes that the gDNA method yielded from four donors. Drawn from immuneACCESS, this table holds only the in-frame rearrangements with V and J called that TCRdb kept. Clones are partly lost; checked studies trace under half to an unresolved V gene and leave the rest unexplained. The DNA gave D and trimming, while V, J and clone size come from that table. This sample lists hundreds of thousands of clones; around two thirds were detected once. The ten largest make up approximately 1.7% of the sample.

The sequencing input was memory CD4+ T cells sorted from blood. Reading the label with the study, this specimen's cell subset or site is: CD45RA-negative fraction. The source of this sequence is a woman in her twenties or thirties in good health. This chain is built from TRBV28 and TRBJ2-7, with TRBD2 as a weak D call on 5 bases. The CDR3 region reads CASSLGWGANYEQYF. The bases read TGTGCCAGCAGTTTAGGGTGGGGAGCTAACTACGAGCAGTACTTC.